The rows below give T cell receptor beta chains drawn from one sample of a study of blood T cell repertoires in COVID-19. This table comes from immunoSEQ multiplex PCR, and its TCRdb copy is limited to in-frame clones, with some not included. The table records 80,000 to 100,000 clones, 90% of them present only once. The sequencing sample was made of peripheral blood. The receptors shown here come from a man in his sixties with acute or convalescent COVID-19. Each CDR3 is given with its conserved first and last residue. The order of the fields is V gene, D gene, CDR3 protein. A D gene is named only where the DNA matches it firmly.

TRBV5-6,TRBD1,CASSALNRGTEAFF
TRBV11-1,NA,CASSLAGIETLLNTEAFF
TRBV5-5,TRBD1,CASLKQGDTEAFF
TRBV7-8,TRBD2,CASSRAGGPWVSGANVLTF
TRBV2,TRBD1,CASSPGQALTLHF
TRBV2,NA,CASSPDSYGYTF
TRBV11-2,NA,CASSPRRASSSYNEQFF
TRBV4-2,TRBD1,CASSPRTGWNTGELFF
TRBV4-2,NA,CASSQEGPADTQYF
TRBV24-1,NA,CATTLSGVGGAEAFF
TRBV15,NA,CATSRDSWGEDGYTF
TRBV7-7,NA,CASSLGGGTFSNTGELFF
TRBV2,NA,CASGRTMNTEAFF
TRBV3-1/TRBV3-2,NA,CASSLGRRNTEAFF
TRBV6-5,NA,CASRYTRGSTEAFF